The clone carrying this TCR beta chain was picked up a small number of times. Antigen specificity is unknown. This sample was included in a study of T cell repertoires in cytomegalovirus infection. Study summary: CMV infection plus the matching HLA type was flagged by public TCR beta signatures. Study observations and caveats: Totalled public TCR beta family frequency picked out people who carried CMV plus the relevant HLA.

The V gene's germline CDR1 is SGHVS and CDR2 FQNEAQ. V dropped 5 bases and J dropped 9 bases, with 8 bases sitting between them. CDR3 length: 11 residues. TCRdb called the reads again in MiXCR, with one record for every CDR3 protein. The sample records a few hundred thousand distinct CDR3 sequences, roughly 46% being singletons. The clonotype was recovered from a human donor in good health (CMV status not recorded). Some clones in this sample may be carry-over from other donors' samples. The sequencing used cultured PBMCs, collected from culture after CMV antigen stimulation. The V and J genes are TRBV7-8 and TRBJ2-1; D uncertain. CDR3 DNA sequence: TGTGCCAGCAGCCGACGGGCTGAGCAGTTCTTC. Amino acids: CASSRRAEQFF.